The 24 T cell receptor beta chains below come from one sample, sequenced in a study of blood T cells in healthy people across ages. The second PCR ran about 6 to 11 cycles with a sample-barcoded 5' primer and J-beta primers. TCRdb redid the calling of the 5' RACE reads with MiXCR, one entry per CDR3 protein. This table has about 1.6 million distinct CDR3 sequences, around 36% appearing once. Sequences were obtained from blood. These receptors all come from a woman aged 25 to 39 in good health.

In its sample, this clonotype was seen many times. A much larger clonotype is one base distant, so this may be a read error. J is TRBJ2-7 and V is TRBV5-5; D gene unclear. The CDR3 totals 12 residues. The germline V and J ends were trimmed by 3 bases and 0 bases, with 4 bases remaining between them. Germline loops: CDR1 SGHKS, CDR2 YYEKEE (reference sequence). The CDR3 loop is CASSWNSYEQYF. The CDR3 DNA reads TGTGCCAGCAGCTGGAACTCCTACGAGCAGTACTTC.

This clonotype was seen repeatedly, ten times or more. The rearrangement links TRBV7-2 to TRBJ2-3; D call uncertain. The CDR3 is 16 residues long. Germline assignment: CDR1 SGHTA and CDR2 FQGNSA. V was pared by 0 bases and J by 2 bases, with 12 bases between. CDR3 residues: CASSLAVARTTDTQYF. The DNA of the CDR3 is TGTGCCAGCAGCTTAGCGGTTGCTAGGACCACAGATACGCAGTATTTT.

The chain links TRBV7-9 to TRBJ2-1, with TRBD2 identical over 12 bases. The V segment lost 5 bases and the J segment 5 bases; nucleotides outside the gene matches: 10. The V gene's germline CDR1 is SEHNR and CDR2 FQNEAQ (reference sequence). The CDR3 contains 17 residues. The CDR3: CASSPSRLAGANNEQFF. The CDR3 nucleotides read TGTGCCAGCAGCCCCTCCCGACTAGCGGGGGCCAACAATGAGCAGTTCTTC.

The chain employs TRBV5-1 and TRBJ1-6; possible D gene TRBD1, 6 bases. Trimming left V 0 bases short and J 5 bases short, with 12 bases between. In germline, CDR1 is SGHRS, CDR2 YFSETQ. CDR3 size: 16 residues. DNA of the CDR3: TGCGCCAGCAGCTTGGTTTCAGGGGTTCATAATTCACCCCTCCACTTT. The encoded protein is CASSLVSGVHNSPLHF.

The chain uses TRBV5-1 and TRBJ1-2; TRBD1 matches at 8 bases. The germline V gene encodes CDR1 SGHRS and CDR2 YFSETQ. The CDR3 consists of 15 residues. Germline trimming cut 0 bases from V and 7 bases from J; bases unmatched to any gene: 8. The CDR3 region is CASSLAAGQGGGYTF. In nucleotides, the CDR3 is TGCGCCAGCAGCTTGGCCGCCGGACAGGGCGGTGGCTACACCTTC.

This chain links TRBV4-1 with TRBJ2-4; 9 nucleotides align to TRBD1. The J call may be faulty, since TRBJ2-7 better matches the DNA end. Germline V CDR1 and CDR2: MGHRA, YSYEKL. CDR3 length: 15 residues. DNA of the CDR3: TGCGCCAGCAGCCGCGGGACAGGGTCGCACTACGAGCAGTACTTC. It is translated as CASSRGTGSHYEQYF.

V and J are TRBV11-2 and TRBJ2-3; a weak D match, TRBD1 (5 bases). The V end was cut by 5 bases, the J end by 2 bases, with 17 bases between. Per germline, CDR1 SGHAT and CDR2 FQNNGV. CDR3 length: 16 residues. CDR3 residues: CASSRTFGADTDTQYF. In nucleotides, the CDR3 is TGTGCCAGCAGCCGCACCTTTGGGGCTGACACAGATACGCAGTATTTT.

This clonotype was seen more than once but under ten times. This rearrangement joins TRBV20-1 to TRBJ2-3, with 9 bases lining up with TRBD2. The CDR3 length is 15 residues. V dropped 6 bases and J dropped 2; count of bases not matched to a gene: 9. Looked up from germline, CDR1 is DFQATT and CDR2 is SNEGSKA (reference sequence). As DNA, the CDR3 is TGCAGTGCGGTTCGCGGGAGGGCCCCCACAGATACGCAGTATTTT. The encoded protein is CSAVRGRAPTDTQYF.

The rearrangement uses TRBV12-3 or TRBV12-4 and TRBJ2-1, with 11 bases fitting TRBD2. The CDR3 consists of 14 residues. V lost 3 bases to trimming and J lost 9 bases; unmatched junction nucleotides: 4. The CDR3 bases are TGTGCCAGCAGTTTTACTAGCGGGAGCTTTGAGCAGTTCTTC. Translation gives CASSFTSGSFEQFF.

This clonotype was counted at least ten times. J is TRBJ2-7 and V is TRBV4-1, with 7 bases aligning to TRBD2. The last part of the DNA fits TRBJ2-5 better; the J call may be wrong. Germline V gene lookup returns CDR1 MGHRA and CDR2 YSYEKL. This CDR3 spans 16 amino acids. The CDR3 loop reads CASSSRALADQMTQYF. CDR3 in DNA: TGCGCCAGCAGCTCCCGGGCGCTAGCGGATCAGATGACCCAGTACTTC.

The rearrangement uses TRBV6-2 or TRBV6-3 and TRBJ1-2; 7 bases are shared with TRBD1. Germline V gene sequence: CDR1 MNHEY, CDR2 SVGEGT. The CDR3 spans 13 residues. V was clipped by 5 bases and J by 10 bases; unmatched bases: 10. The CDR3 here is CASSTRDSDDYTF. DNA for the CDR3: TGTGCCAGCAGTACGCGGGACAGTGATGACTACACCTTC.

Only a few counts were recorded for this clonotype. V is TRBV4-1 and J is TRBJ2-7, with 7 positions matching TRBD1. Germline trimming cut 1 base from V and 1 base from J; bases unmatched to any gene: 4. The CDR3 runs to 15 residues. The germline CDR1 and CDR2 sequences are MGHRA and YSYEKL. In DNA form, the CDR3 reads TGCGCCAGCAGCCAAGTTCTACAGGGGTCCTACGAGCAGTACTTC. It translates to CASSQVLQGSYEQYF.

This chain joins TRBV20-1 and TRBJ2-5; TRBD1 might be the D (6 bases). The germline gives CDR1 DFQATT, CDR2 SNEGSKA (reference sequence). This CDR3 comprises 16 residues. Deletions cut 3 bases from V and 2 bases from J, with 19 bases between. The CDR3 DNA sequence: TGCAGTGCTAGTCTTCAGGGGCGGGTAACACAAGAGACCCAGTACTTC. Residues: CSASLQGRVTQETQYF.

This clonotype was seen a handful of times. The chain couples TRBV20-1 to TRBJ2-4; no firm D call. Trimming took off 6 bases at V and 9 bases at J, with 15 bases between the two ends. The CDR3 consists of 12 residues. The germline V gene encodes CDR1 DFQATT and CDR2 SNEGSKA (reference sequence). The CDR3 DNA sequence: TGCAGTGCCCCACTTGCCTGGGGCATTCAGTACTTC. As protein: CSAPLAWGIQYF.

The V and J genes are TRBV6-5 and TRBJ2-1; TRBD2 agrees at 12 bases. From germline, CDR1 is MNHEY and CDR2 SVGAGI. The length of the CDR3 is 15 residues. Losses at the gene ends were 8 bases for V and 6 bases for J; bases not matched to a gene: 8. The CDR3 region is CASGLTSGSFNEQFF. Written as DNA, the CDR3 is TGTGCCAGCGGATTGACTAGCGGGAGTTTCAATGAGCAGTTCTTC.

This clonotype was seen repeatedly, ten times or more. V usage is TRBV5-1 and J usage is TRBJ1-2, with unresolved D. Germline lookup yields CDR1 SGHRS and CDR2 YFSETQ. V was pared by 4 bases and J by 0 bases, with 10 bases between. The CDR3 consists of 14 residues. The CDR3 bases are TGCGCCAGCAGCCCGGACCTAGCTAACTATGGCTACACCTTC. It encodes CASSPDLANYGYTF.

The chain recombines TRBV7-7 with TRBJ1-4; D is unresolved. Germline V gives CDR1 SSHAT, CDR2 FNYEAQ (reference sequence). V shed 5 bases and J shed 7 bases, with 11 bases lying between them. The CDR3 extends over 13 amino acids. The CDR3 reads CASSAIGSEKLFF. CDR3 sequence (DNA): TGTGCCAGCAGCGCCATTGGGAGTGAAAAACTGTTTTTT.

This clonotype has a single count. The chain's CDR3 is CASSHTGEWTYNEQFF. The CDR3 DNA is TGCGCCAGCAGTCACACAGGGGAATGGACCTACAATGAGCAGTTCTTC. This sequence joins TRBV10-2 and TRBJ2-1; 7 nucleotides align to TRBD1. V lost 5 bases and J lost 2; bases outside the gene matches: 9. Germline V CDR1 and CDR2: WSHSY, SAAADI. This CDR3 comprises 16 residues.

There are a few counts of this clonotype. The chain uses TRBV28 and TRBJ2-4, with D maybe TRBD2 (5 bases). Germline CDR1 is MDHEN and CDR2 is SYDVKM. There are 14 residues in the CDR3. The V end was cut by 3 bases, the J end by 1 base, with 7 bases between. CDR3 nucleotide sequence: TGTGCCAGCAGTTTCGCGGGCGCCAAAAACATTCAGTACTTC. Its translation: CASSFAGAKNIQYF. The full variable domain, in which reference TRBV28 and TRBJ2-4 provide the parts outside the CDR3, is DVKVTQSSRYLVKRTGEKVFLECVQDMDHENMFWYRQDPGLGLRLIYFSYDVKMKEKGDIPEGYSVSREKKERFSLILESASTNQTSMYLCASSFAGAKNIQYFGAGTRLSVL.

V usage is TRBV5-1 and J usage is TRBJ2-1; no clear D gene. Germline-derived CDR1 and CDR2 are SGHRS and YFSETQ. The V end was cut by 0 bases, the J end by 1 base, with 11 bases between. The length of the CDR3 is 16 residues. CDR3 in amino acids: CASSLGGSLSYNEQFF. In nucleotides, the CDR3 is TGCGCCAGCAGCTTGGGGGGTTCCTTATCCTACAATGAGCAGTTCTTC.

This clonotype showed up just a few times. The chain uses TRBV9 and TRBJ1-1; 7 positions agree with TRBD1. The germline V gene has CDR1 SGDLS and CDR2 YYNGEE. Unmatched junction bases numbered 12, after V lost 4 bases and J lost 6 bases. The CDR3 runs to 15 residues. The CDR3, as DNA: TGTGCCAGCAGCCCGATACAGGGGCCCGGTGCTGAAGCTTTCTTT. This sequence encodes CASSPIQGPGAEAFF.

The gene calls are TRBV2 and TRBJ2-3; D is uncertain. The CDR3 runs 15 residues. The V end was cut by 8 bases, the J end by 0 bases, with 15 bases between. Germline V gene data show CDR1 as SNHLY and CDR2 as FYNNEI. The CDR3 DNA sequence: TGTGCCAGCGCCGGTGGAGTTGGTAGCACAGATACGCAGTATTTT. Protein sequence: CASAGGVGSTDTQYF. Full variable domain (missing parts from reference TRBV2 and TRBJ2-3): EPEVTQTPSHQVTQMGQEVILRCVPISNHLYFYWYRQILGQKVEFLVSFYNNEISEKSEIFDDQFSVERPDGSNFTLKIRSTKLEDSAMYFCASAGGVGSTDTQYFGPGTRLTVL.

Here the CDR3 reads CASSEGIQGENTDTQYF. CDR3 DNA sequence: TGTGCCAGCAGTGAAGGGATACAGGGAGAAAACACAGATACGCAGTATTTT. The V and J genes are TRBV2 and TRBJ2-3, with D tentatively TRBD1 (6 bases). The CDR3 runs to 17 residues. Germline assignment: CDR1 SNHLY and CDR2 FYNNEI. The germline V and J ends were trimmed by 1 base and 2 bases, with 16 bases remaining between them.

V is TRBV7-2 and J is TRBJ2-7; the D gene is possibly TRBD1 (6 bases). Trimming removed 6 bases at V and 5 bases at J, with 17 bases between. The CDR3 runs to 14 residues. The germline CDR1 and CDR2 sequences are SGHTA and FQGNSA. CDR3 DNA sequence: TGTGCCAGCAGTCGAAACAGGGTTTCTGACGAGCAGTACTTC. It encodes CASSRNRVSDEQYF.